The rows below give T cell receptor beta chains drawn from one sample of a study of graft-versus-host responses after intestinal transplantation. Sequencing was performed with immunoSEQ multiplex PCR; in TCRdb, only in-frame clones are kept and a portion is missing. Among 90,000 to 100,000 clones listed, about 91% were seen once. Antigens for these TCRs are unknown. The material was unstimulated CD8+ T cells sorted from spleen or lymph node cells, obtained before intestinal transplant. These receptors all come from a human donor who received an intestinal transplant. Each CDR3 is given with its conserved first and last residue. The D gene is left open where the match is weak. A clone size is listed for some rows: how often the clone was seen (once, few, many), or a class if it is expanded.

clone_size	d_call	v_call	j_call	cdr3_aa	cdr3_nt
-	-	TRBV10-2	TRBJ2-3	CASSELALSTDTQYF	TGCGCCAGCAGTGAGCTAGCGCTGAGCACAGATACGCAGTATTTT
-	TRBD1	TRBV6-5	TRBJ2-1	CASSAGGRNEQFF	TGTGCCAGCTCGGCAGGGGGAAGGAATGAGCAGTTCTTC
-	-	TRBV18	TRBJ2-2	CASSPVVGNTGELFF	TGTGCCAGCTCACCAGTAGTGGGCAACACCGGGGAGCTGTTTTTT
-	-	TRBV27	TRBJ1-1	CASSLAGAGNTEAFF	TGTGCCAGCAGTTTAGCCGGCGCGGGGAACACTGAAGCTTTCTTT
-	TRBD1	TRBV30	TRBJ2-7	CAWATGISYEQYF	TGTGCCTGGGCGACAGGGATTTCCTACGAGCAGTACTTC
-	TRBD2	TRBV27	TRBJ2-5	CASSLGSGGETQYF	TGTGCCAGCAGTCTAGGTAGCGGGGGAGAGACCCAGTACTTC
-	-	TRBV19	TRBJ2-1	CASHGGLDEQFF	TGTGCCAGCCACGGTGGGCTCGATGAGCAGTTCTTC
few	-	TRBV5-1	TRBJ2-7	CASSLAGSREQYF	TGCGCCAGCAGCTTGGCCGGGAGCCGGGAGCAGTACTTC
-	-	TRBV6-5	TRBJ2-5	CASSTGVRRDETQYF	TGTGCCAGCAGTACTGGAGTGCGGAGGGATGAGACCCAGTACTTC
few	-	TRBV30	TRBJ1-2	CAWRGFYGYTF	TGTGCCTGGAGGGGCTTCTATGGCTACACCTTC
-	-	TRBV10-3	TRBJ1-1	CAVMEAGAEAFF	TGTGCCGTGATGGAAGCGGGGGCTGAAGCTTTCTTT
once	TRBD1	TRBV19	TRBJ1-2	CASTPGQGNYGYTF	TGTGCCAGTACCCCGGGACAGGGTAACTATGGCTACACCTTC
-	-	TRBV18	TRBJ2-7	CASSLGTPHEQYF	TGTGCCAGCTCACTGGGGACTCCCCACGAGCAGTACTTC
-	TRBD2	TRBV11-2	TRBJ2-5	CASSYFGRATQYF	TGTGCCAGCAGTTATTTCGGGAGGGCGACCCAGTACTTC
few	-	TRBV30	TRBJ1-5	CAWSPSGEPQHF	TGTGCCTGGAGCCCCTCGGGGGAGCCCCAGCATTTT
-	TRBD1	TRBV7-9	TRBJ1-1	CASSLGTGGSWGNTEAFF	TGTGCCAGCAGCTTGGGGACAGGGGGCTCGTGGGGGAACACTGAAGCTTTCTTT
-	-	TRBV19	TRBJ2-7	CASSPGFASSLQYF	TGTGCCAGTAGCCCAGGGTTCGCCTCCTCACTGCAGTACTTC
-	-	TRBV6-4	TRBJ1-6	CASSDGPGSRSPLHF	TGTGCCAGCAGTGATGGTCCTGGCTCGAGGTCACCCCTCCACTTT
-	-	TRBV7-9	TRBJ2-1	CASSSHSSYNEQFF	TGTGCCAGCAGCTCCCACAGTTCCTACAATGAGCAGTTCTTC
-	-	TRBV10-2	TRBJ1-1	CASSDYHIDTEAFF	TGCGCCAGCAGCGACTATCATATTGACACTGAAGCTTTCTTT
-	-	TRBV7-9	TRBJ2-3	CASRSSRDTQYF	TGTGCCAGCCGGTCCTCGAGGGATACGCAGTATTTT
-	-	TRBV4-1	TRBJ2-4	CASSQTPGGAKNIQYF	TGCGCCAGCAGCCAAACTCCCGGAGGGGCCAAAAACATTCAGTACTTC
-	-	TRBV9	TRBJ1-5	CASSVGGSGNQPQHF	TGTGCCAGCAGCGTAGGAGGGAGCGGCAATCAGCCCCAGCATTTT
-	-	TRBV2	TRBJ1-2	CASSRAAEGVFYGYTF	TGTGCCAGCAGTCGGGCCGCCGAAGGGGTGTTCTATGGCTACACCTTC
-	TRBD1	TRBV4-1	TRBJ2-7	CASSQDGTDSYEQYF	TGCGCCAGCAGCCAAGATGGGACAGACTCCTACGAGCAGTACTTC
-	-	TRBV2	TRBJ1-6	CASKWRVEGPPLHF	TGTGCCAGCAAATGGAGGGTCGAGGGACCACCCCTCCACTTT
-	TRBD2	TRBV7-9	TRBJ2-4	CASSPAGGSADIQYF	TGTGCCAGCAGCCCAGCGGGCGGGAGTGCGGACATTCAGTACTTC
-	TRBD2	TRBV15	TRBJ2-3	CATSSSGRPDTQYF	TGTGCCACCAGCAGTAGCGGGAGGCCAGATACGCAGTATTTT
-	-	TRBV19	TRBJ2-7	CASSIGGTGSSYEQYF	TGTGCCAGTAGTATCGGCGGTACGGGAAGCTCCTACGAGCAGTACTTC
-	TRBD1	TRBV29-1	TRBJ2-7	CSVVDRESDEQYF	TGCAGCGTTGTGGACAGGGAGAGCGACGAGCAGTACTTC
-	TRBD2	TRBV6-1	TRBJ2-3	CASKTTSGSTDTQYF	TGTGCCAGCAAGACGACTAGCGGGAGCACAGATACGCAGTATTTT
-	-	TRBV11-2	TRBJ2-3	CASSPEGPGDTQYF	TGTGCCAGCAGCCCCGAGGGTCCGGGAGATACGCAGTATTTT
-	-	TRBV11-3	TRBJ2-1	CASSGGNEQFF	TGTGCCAGCTCCGGAGGCAATGAGCAGTTCTTC
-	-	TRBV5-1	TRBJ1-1	CASSLALFTEAFF	TGCGCCAGCAGCTTGGCTCTCTTCACTGAAGCTTTCTTT
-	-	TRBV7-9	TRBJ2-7	CASSPEGRDYEQYF	TGTGCCAGCAGCCCTGAGGGAAGGGACTACGAGCAGTACTTC
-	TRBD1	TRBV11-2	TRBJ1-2	CATGQGDGNGYTF	TGTGCCACGGGACAGGGCGATGGGAATGGCTACACCTTC
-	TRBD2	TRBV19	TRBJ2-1	CASSIRGSSYNEQFF	TGTGCCAGTAGTATCCGCGGGAGCTCCTACAATGAGCAGTTCTTC
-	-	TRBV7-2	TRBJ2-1	CASSLRAGVNEQFF	TGTGCCAGCAGCTTAAGGGCAGGGGTAAATGAGCAGTTCTTC
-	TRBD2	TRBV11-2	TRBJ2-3	CASSSRGGTDTQYF	TGTGCCAGCAGCTCCCGGGGGGGCACAGATACGCAGTATTTT
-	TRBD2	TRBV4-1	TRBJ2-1	CASKSLAGALNEQFF	TGCGCCAGCAAATCGTTAGCGGGAGCTCTCAATGAGCAGTTCTTC